These 27 T cell receptor beta chains were all obtained from the same sample, sequenced in a study of CD4 T cells in relation to SARS-CoV-2 and coronaviruses. The unexposed donors gave CD4+ T cells in about 2010-2019, prior to COVID-19. CD4+ T cells were isolated from the cells after around 9 days of culture. Clones were sequenced by immunoSEQ multiplex PCR, and TCRdb holds only the in-frame ones, with some missing. There are 20,000 to 25,000 clones in the sample; less than 75% occur only once, and 15% to 20% lies in the top ten. Their cognate antigens are unknown. Sequenced sample: CD4+ T cells from PBMCs, cultured in vitro. These receptors were obtained from a human donor in good health.

The rearrangement uses TRBV4-1 and TRBJ2-1; D unresolved. The V and J ends lost 0 bases and 8 bases respectively, with 11 bases between them. CDR3 size: 14 residues. Germline CDR1 reads MGHRA; CDR2 reads YSYEKL. The CDR3 DNA follows: TGCGCCAGCAGCCAAGATCCTAACTGGGATGAGCAGTTCTTC. Translated, it gives CASSQDPNWDEQFF.

The V call is TRBV7-9, the J call TRBJ1-6, with D possibly being TRBD1 (5 bases). V was shortened by 8 bases and J by 2 bases, with 16 bases between the two germline ends. The CDR3 covers 16 residues. Germline CDR1 reads SEHNR; CDR2 reads FQNEAQ (reference sequence). CDR3 bases: TGTGCCAGCGGAGGCCCGGGGGTCCCCTATAATTCACCCCTCCACTTT. Protein product: CASGGPGVPYNSPLHF.

The rearrangement links TRBV7-2 to TRBJ2-3; 11 bases line up with TRBD2. This CDR3 contains 17 residues. Per germline, CDR1 SGHTA and CDR2 FQGNSA. V shed 5 bases and J 0 bases; nucleotides not matched to a gene: 7. The CDR3 bases are TGTGCCAGCAGCCCAGGGCCTAGCGGGGGGAGCACAGATACGCAGTATTTT. The encoded protein is CASSPGPSGGSTDTQYF.

This clone was found once. The gene calls are TRBV11-2 and TRBJ1-2; D gene unclear. V lost 0 bases and J 7 bases, leaving 12 bases between the germline ends. CDR1 SGHAT and CDR2 FQNNGV come from the germline V gene. The CDR3 contains 14 residues. CDR3 sequence reads: CASSLDYGPTGYTF. The DNA for the CDR3 is TGTGCCAGCAGCTTAGATTACGGGCCTACTGGCTACACCTTC.

The CDR3 loop is CASSLGTGKGNNEQFF. As DNA, the CDR3 is TGTGCCAGCAGCTTAGGAACAGGGAAAGGAAACAATGAGCAGTTCTTC. The chain has TRBV7-2 and TRBJ2-1, with D tentatively TRBD1 (6 bases). The CDR3 covers 16 residues. Trimming took 1 base from V and 5 from J, leaving 15 bases between them. The germline CDR1 and CDR2 sequences are SGHTA and FQGNSA.

J is TRBJ2-1 and V is TRBV7-7, with 7 bases that match TRBD2. This CDR3 region has 15 residues. CDR1 is SSHAT and CDR2 is FNYEAQ in the germline V gene (reference sequence). With 5 bases clipped from V and 9 bases from J, the junction kept 13 bases outside the gene matches. CDR3 in DNA: TGTGCCAGCAGCCCCAACCGACTAGCTAGCGGTGAGCAGTTCTTC. This codes for CASSPNRLASGEQFF.

The V call is TRBV10-3, the J call TRBJ2-7; perhaps TRBD2 as D (6 bases). The CDR3 consists of 16 residues. Per germline, CDR1 ENHRY and CDR2 SYGVKD. With 7 bases removed from V and 0 bases from J, the gap between germline ends came to 19 bases. For the CDR3, the DNA is TGTGCCATCACATGGGGGGTGGGCGGTTTCTCCTACGAGCAGTACTTC. This gives the protein CAITWGVGGFSYEQYF.

The chain combines TRBV12-3 or TRBV12-4 with TRBJ2-1; tentatively, D is TRBD2 (6 bases). The CDR3 has 13 residues. The V and J ends lost 4 bases and 7 bases respectively, with 11 bases between them. This chain's CDR3 is CASSWGGANEQFF. The CDR3 region has the DNA TGTGCCAGCAGTTGGGGCGGGGCTAATGAGCAGTTCTTC.

This clone has a single count. The gene calls are TRBV7-9 and TRBJ2-7, with 15 bases lining up with TRBD2. The V segment lost 5 bases and the J segment 5 bases; nucleotides outside the gene matches: 10. CDR1 and CDR2 from the germline V gene are SEHNR and FQNEAQ (reference sequence). The CDR3 runs to 17 residues. CDR3 region: CASSRTSGRGPPHEQYF. Here the CDR3 DNA reads TGTGCCAGCAGCCGGACTAGCGGGAGGGGGCCACCCCACGAGCAGTACTTC.

This chain joins TRBV20-1 and TRBJ1-1; no firm D call. In germline, CDR1 is DFQATT, CDR2 SNEGSKA (reference sequence). The CDR3 runs to 12 residues. Trimming removed 3 bases at V and 2 bases at J, with 7 bases between. CDR3 bases: TGCAGTGCTAGTTCGGGAAACACTGAAGCTTTCTTT. The encoded protein is CSASSGNTEAFF.

This chain uses TRBV7-9 with TRBJ2-2; possible D gene TRBD1, 6 bases. The CDR3 totals 16 residues. CDR1 is SEHNR and CDR2 is FQNEAQ in the germline V gene (reference sequence). V lost 0 bases, J lost 3 bases, and 11 bases lay in between. The CDR3 sequence: CASSLADSKYTGELFF. The DNA of the CDR3 is TGTGCCAGCAGCTTAGCGGACAGTAAATACACCGGGGAGCTGTTTTTT.

The chain has TRBV29-1 and TRBJ2-1, with D maybe TRBD2 (6 bases). Trimming took off 4 bases at V and 6 bases at J, with 10 bases between the two ends. CDR1 is SQVTM and CDR2 is ANQGSEA in the germline V gene. The CDR3 consists of 12 residues. This CDR3 is CSVVFGGNEQFF. The DNA for the CDR3 is TGCAGCGTTGTTTTCGGGGGCAATGAGCAGTTCTTC.

The chain uses TRBV4-3 and TRBJ1-6, with D tentatively TRBD1 (6 bases). Germline V CDR1 and CDR2: LGHNA, YSLEER. V lost 1 base, J lost 10 bases, and 17 bases lay in between. The length of the CDR3 is 16 residues. The CDR3, as DNA: TGCGCCAGCAGCCAAGGGGTGGCCAGGGGAGAGTCACCCCTCCACTTT. Residues: CASSQGVARGESPLHF.

The rearrangement uses TRBV7-2 and TRBJ2-3; tentative D call: TRBD2 (5 bases). The CDR3 covers 12 residues. Germline CDR1 SGHTA, CDR2 FQGNSA. V was clipped by 1 base and J by 7 bases, with 6 bases between them. CDR3 in amino acids: CASSLGRYTQYF. The CDR3 DNA sequence: TGTGCCAGCAGCTTAGGGAGGTATACGCAGTATTTT.

This clone was counted between two and nine times. This chain uses TRBV9 with TRBJ2-3; D not resolved. Per the germline V gene, CDR1 is SGDLS and CDR2 is YYNGEE. The CDR3 totals 15 residues. The ends were cut back, 0 bases at V and 1 base at J, with 9 bases in the middle. CDR3 nucleotide sequence: TGTGCCAGCAGCGTAGGCCGGTCTGGCACAGATACGCAGTATTTT. The encoded protein is CASSVGRSGTDTQYF.

The sample holds one count of this clone. V is TRBV19 and J is TRBJ2-7; either TRBD1 or TRBD2 may fit D (6 bases each). Germline CDR1 is LNHDA and CDR2 is SQIVND (reference sequence). Trimming took 6 bases from V and 3 from J, leaving 18 bases between them. The CDR3 contains 15 residues. CDR3 residues: CASSPRGDGYYEQYF. The CDR3, as DNA: TGTGCCAGTAGCCCGAGGGGGGACGGATACTACGAGCAGTACTTC.

This rearrangement joins TRBV18 to TRBJ2-7, with 13 bases lining up with TRBD2. The V gene's germline CDR1 is KGHSH and CDR2 LQKENI. The CDR3 covers 16 residues. V dropped 4 bases and J dropped 7; count of bases not matched to a gene: 10. The CDR3 bases are TGTGCCAGCTCACTAACCGGGACTAGCGGGGTGGGTGAGCAGTACTTC. Its protein product is CASSLTGTSGVGEQYF.

J is TRBJ2-7 and V is TRBV29-1; 8 bases line up with TRBD1. There are 12 residues in the CDR3. Unmatched junction bases numbered 3, after V lost 3 bases and J lost 5 bases. Germline-derived CDR1 and CDR2 are SQVTM and ANQGSEA. CDR3 sequence reads: CSVDGQGHEQYF. The DNA for the CDR3 is TGCAGCGTTGACGGACAGGGCCACGAGCAGTACTTC.

The chain uses TRBV5-6 and TRBJ2-5; D is unclear. CDR1 is SGHDT and CDR2 is YYEEEE in the germline V gene. The CDR3 consists of 12 residues. Trimming cost V 0 bases and J 5 bases, with 5 bases left between them. Here the CDR3 DNA reads TGTGCCAGCAGCTTGGCCGGGGAGACCCAGTACTTC. The encoded protein is CASSLAGETQYF.

The V and J genes are TRBV7-2 and TRBJ1-3; 9 nucleotides align to TRBD1. Trimming at V came to 5 bases and at J to 0 bases, leaving 14 bases not matched to a gene. The CDR3 runs to 19 residues. CDR1 and CDR2 (germline): SGHTA, FQGNSA. The CDR3 loop reads CASSPRVRTGALSGNTIYF. In nucleotides, the CDR3 is TGTGCCAGCAGCCCTAGGGTTCGGACAGGGGCCCTCTCTGGAAACACCATATATTTT.

The V and J genes are TRBV6-5 and TRBJ2-1; weak D call: TRBD1 (6 bases). The CDR3 length is 15 residues. V lost 1 base to trimming and J lost 6 bases, with 13 bases between them. Germline CDR1 reads MNHEY; CDR2 reads SVGAGI. CDR3 protein: CASSYFQGSANEQFF. The CDR3, as DNA: TGTGCCAGCAGTTACTTCCAGGGGTCGGCCAATGAGCAGTTCTTC.

The rearrangement joins TRBV9 to TRBJ2-2; D possibly corresponds to TRBD2 (5 bases). Per the germline V gene, CDR1 is SGDLS and CDR2 is YYNGEE. Deletions cut 0 bases from V and 6 bases from J, with 9 bases between. The CDR3 runs 14 residues. The CDR3 nucleotides read TGTGCCAGCAGCGTAGGGACTCTCTCCGGGGAGCTGTTTTTT. Translation gives CASSVGTLSGELFF.

This clone was seen more than once but under ten times. The chain uses TRBV4-2 and TRBJ2-1, with a possible D match to TRBD2 (6 bases). V was pared by 1 base and J by 3 bases, with 10 bases between. This CDR3 region has 15 residues. The germline gives CDR1 LGHNA, CDR2 YNFKEQ. CDR3: CASSQGRGGYNEQFF. CDR3 DNA: TGTGCCAGCAGCCAAGGCCGGGGAGGCTACAATGAGCAGTTCTTC.

The rearrangement uses TRBV10-3 and TRBJ1-6, with D unclear. Germline CDR1 reads ENHRY; CDR2 reads SYGVKD. The V and J ends lost 6 bases and 8 bases respectively, with 14 bases between them. The CDR3 has 14 amino acids. The CDR3 region is CAIRGGSRDSPLHF. In DNA, the CDR3 is TGTGCCATCAGGGGCGGGTCGAGGGATTCACCCCTCCACTTT.

This clone was picked up a small number of times. The chain has TRBV3-1 (or the pseudogene TRBV3-2) and TRBJ2-1, with D uncertain. V gave up 0 bases and J gave up 1 base, with 7 bases separating them. The CDR3 runs to 15 residues. Germline-derived CDR1 and CDR2 are LGHDT and YNNKEL (reference sequence). This chain's CDR3 is CASSQDIGSYNEQFF. CDR3 coding DNA: TGTGCCAGCAGCCAAGATATCGGGTCCTACAATGAGCAGTTCTTC.

The V gene is TRBV9, the J gene TRBJ1-4; D remains ambiguous. The CDR3 length is 13 residues. Deletions cut 4 bases from V and 7 bases from J, with 11 bases between. Germline CDR1 is SGDLS and CDR2 is YYNGEE. The CDR3 region has the DNA TGTGCCAGCAGCCCCCGCCCGGGTGAAAAACTGTTTTTT. It is translated as CASSPRPGEKLFF.

This clone appeared a few times. V gene TRBV7-8 combines with J gene TRBJ1-5; D perhaps matches TRBD1 (6 bases). The germline V gene has CDR1 SGHVS and CDR2 FQNEAQ. This CDR3 has 19 amino acids. Deletions cut 5 bases from V and 0 bases from J, with 23 bases between. The CDR3 coding sequence is TGTGCCAGCAGCCGCGTCCGGGCAGGGGACCGTTATAGCAATCAGCCCCAGCATTTT. Protein: CASSRVRAGDRYSNQPQHF.